This T cell receptor (beta chain) stems from a study of CD8+CD57+ T cells in acquired aplastic anemia listed by TCRdb under 2018. Background for the entire study: Extracted DNA from sorted CD4+ and CD8+ cells averaged about 3.4 ug, ranging from roughly 0.17 to 27.4 ug. CD8+CD57+ expansion was defined as frequency above the mean frequency observed in healthy subjects.

Broad study findings and their caveats: CD8+ Simpson's diversity did not differ significantly between patients and healthy controls (P=0.060). About 29 CD8+ CDR3 sequences were found to be shared between patients and controls, but these sequences appeared to be highly expressed in patients and within the immunodominant clones of the patients.

Flow cytometry had shown CD8+CD57+ cell expansion in the patients selected for sequencing. Severe acquired aplastic anemia was diagnosed in all patients according to International Study of Aplastic Anemia and Agranulocytosis and Camitta criteria. No therapy had been received by the patients at the time of blood sampling. The study deep-sequenced TCR repertoires of sorted CD4+ and CD8+ blood T cells from severe aplastic anemia patients and healthy subjects. Patients were enrolled in the USA under clinicaltrials.gov protocols 00001620, 01623167, 00001397, 00071045, 00081523 and 00961064. Ficoll-Paque density gradient centrifugation was used to isolate peripheral blood mononuclear cells. Before DNA was extracted, CD4+ and CD8+ T cells were sorted using either FACS or magnetic beads. Spanning cysteine to phenylalanine, the CDR3 consists of 16 amino acids. Of the read, only the CDR3 DNA is kept; its 48 bases are in frame from base 1. Sequences KGHDR (CDR1) and SFDVKD (CDR2) are obtained from the germline V gene.

Concerning this clonotype itself: It lacks a known antigen. Possible read error: a much larger clone is one base away.

Genomic DNA was used as template for profiling of TCR beta VDJ combinations and CDR3 sequences. An Illumina HiSeq 2000 was used for TCR repertoire sequencing. The study's processing was this. Repertoire assessment relied on Simpson's diversity index, CDR3 size and DJ length profiles, and TRBV/TRBJ rearrangement plots. The most abundant DNA sequence in the deep sequencing data was taken as the immunodominant clone. CDR3 amino acid sequences were checked for sharing across subjects and were also compared against the VDJdb database and published repertoires. TCRdb trimmed public reads at Q25 via fastp, called clones via MiXCR and kept in-frame beta chains. Records with the same CDR3 protein are collapsed into one entry carrying the most frequent genes and DNA. TCRdb, not the original authors, processed these V and J calls. The sample table shows 450,000 to 600,000 distinct CDR3 sequences, and about a third are seen once. Jointly, the top ten make up less than 1% of the sample.

This TCR derives from a human donor with aplastic anemia. The sample consisted of sorted CD4+, CD8+, or CD8+CD57+ T cells (not recorded which) from PBMCs. The chain couples TRBV24-1 to TRBJ2-3, and possibly TRBD1, on 6 matching bases. The CDR3 region reads CATSDPSRDNTDAQYF. The bases are TGTGCCACCAGTGACCCGTCCCGGGACAACACAGATGCGCAGTATTTT.